The 18 T cell receptor beta chains below all came from one sample that was sequenced in a study of post-analysis software for immune sequencing data. Study findings and constraints: The five TRBV segments detected at higher frequency in patients than in controls included TRBV5-6, TRBV5-1 and TRBV20-1.

Their specific antigens are unknown. Unique molecular identifiers were built into the TCR beta cDNA libraries. TCRdb ran MiXCR on the PCR reads and lists one entry per CDR3 protein. The table records about 570,000 distinct CDR3 sequences, about a third of them present only once. Specimen: blood. The receptors were sampled from a girl between 2 and 17 years old with multiple sclerosis.

This clonotype was observed a few times. DNA for the CDR3: TGTGCCAGCAGCCGCGAAGAGGGTAACTATGGCTACACCTTC. The encoded protein is CASSREEGNYGYTF. The chain is built from TRBV6-5 and TRBJ1-2; D not resolved. The CDR3 is 14 amino acids. Germline V gene sequence: CDR1 MNHEY, CDR2 SVGAGI. V dropped 6 bases and J dropped 1 base, with 12 bases sitting between them.

There are a few counts of this clonotype. The V call is TRBV7-2, the J call TRBJ2-7, with 9 bases matching TRBD1. The germline CDR1 and CDR2 sequences are SGHTA and FQGNSA. The CDR3 is 15 amino acids. Trimming removed 5 bases from V and 3 bases from J; junction bases left unmatched: 8. In DNA, the CDR3 is TGTGCCAGCAGCCTTGCCGGGACAGGGATCTACGAGCAGTACTTC. This encodes CASSLAGTGIYEQYF.

This clonotype showed up many times. The V and J genes are TRBV4-1 and TRBJ2-1, with 7 positions matching TRBD1. The V and J ends lost 0 bases and 5 bases, in that order; junction bases with no gene match: 16. This CDR3 region has 19 residues. Germline loops: CDR1 MGHRA, CDR2 YSYEKL. The CDR3 nucleotides are TGCGCCAGCAGCCAAGATACCACGGTGGTCGGGACAGTCAACAATGAGCAGTTCTTC. As protein: CASSQDTTVVGTVNNEQFF.

This clonotype was seen more than once but under ten times. J is TRBJ2-7 and V is TRBV10-3; 9 nucleotides agree with TRBD1. V was clipped by 9 bases and J by 3 bases; unmatched bases: 6. The CDR3 covers 13 residues. Germline loops: CDR1 ENHRY, CDR2 SYGVKD. In DNA form, the CDR3 reads TGTGCCATGGGACAGGGAGGTATCTACGAGCAGTACTTC. Translated: CAMGQGGIYEQYF.

This chain joins TRBV5-1 and TRBJ1-2; 9 bases agree with TRBD1. The CDR3 length is 14 residues. CDR1 and CDR2 from the germline V gene are SGHRS and YFSETQ. V lost 4 bases, J lost 4 bases, and 5 bases stayed unmatched. Here the CDR3 DNA reads TGCGCCAGCAGCGAGGGACAGGGAAGCTATGGCTACACCTTC. Protein product: CASSEGQGSYGYTF.

The chain couples TRBV7-9 to TRBJ1-5, with D uncertain. V was trimmed by 5 bases and J by 2 bases, leaving 16 bases between them. There are 16 residues in the CDR3. CDR1 SEHNR and CDR2 FQNEAQ come from the germline V gene (reference sequence). CDR3 in amino acids: CASSPVGSSGNQPQHF. The DNA for the CDR3 is TGTGCCAGCAGCCCAGTGGGGTCTTCAGGCAATCAGCCCCAGCATTTT.

This clonotype was detected a few times. This chain joins TRBV9 and TRBJ2-1, with 10 nucleotides matching TRBD2. The CDR3 runs to 16 residues. Germline values: CDR1 SGDLS, CDR2 YYNGEE. After removal of 3 bases from V and 4 bases from J, the junction contained 7 bases not matched to a gene. Here the CDR3 reads CASSADLAGGYNEQFF. The CDR3 nucleotides are TGTGCCAGCAGCGCCGATTTAGCGGGGGGATACAATGAGCAGTTCTTC.

This rearrangement joins TRBV6-2 or TRBV6-3 to TRBJ2-3; D is ambiguous. The CDR3 totals 12 residues. Germline V gives CDR1 MNHEY, CDR2 SVGEGT. V was pared by 5 bases and J by 6 bases, with 9 bases between. The CDR3 DNA follows: TGTGCCAGCAGTGGAAATAGGGATACGCAGTATTTT. Protein product: CASSGNRDTQYF.

This clonotype has a handful of counts. CDR3 protein: CASSQLGQGMTDTQYF. The CDR3 bases are TGCGCCAGCAGCCAGCTGGGACAGGGGATGACAGATACGCAGTATTTT. This chain joins TRBV4-1 and TRBJ2-3, with 10 bases that match TRBD1. Germline V CDR1 and CDR2: MGHRA, YSYEKL. Trimming cost V 3 bases and J 3 bases; bases outside gene matches: 6. CDR3 length: 16 amino acids.

J is TRBJ2-5 and V is TRBV29-1, with unresolved D. The CDR3 runs to 15 residues. Germline loops: CDR1 SQVTM, CDR2 ANQGSEA. Trimming cost V 0 bases and J 2 bases, with 13 bases left between them. The CDR3 loop is CSVEDQADRQETQYF. CDR3 in DNA: TGCAGCGTTGAAGATCAGGCGGACCGGCAAGAGACCCAGTACTTC.

V usage is TRBV12-3 or TRBV12-4 and J usage is TRBJ2-7; no firm D call. The CDR3 consists of 13 residues. Trimming took off 1 base at V and 10 bases at J, with 14 bases between the two ends. The CDR3 DNA is TGTGCCAGCAGTTTAGTGGCGGTCCAGATCCAGTACTTC. This sequence encodes CASSLVAVQIQYF.

The chain is built from TRBV11-2 and TRBJ2-1; D uncertain. This CDR3 spans 14 amino acids. Germline CDR1 is SGHAT and CDR2 is FQNNGV. V shed 11 bases and J shed 0 bases, with 14 bases lying between them. The CDR3 here is CAVRPGASYNEQFF. In DNA form, the CDR3 reads TGTGCCGTAAGGCCAGGAGCCTCCTACAATGAGCAGTTCTTC.

This clonotype came up many times. The chain links TRBV29-1 to TRBJ2-7, with D possibly being TRBD1 or TRBD2 (5 bases each). The CDR3 totals 12 residues. V was shortened by 6 bases and J by 3 bases, with 12 bases between the two germline ends. Germline assignment: CDR1 SQVTM and CDR2 ANQGSEA. CDR3 nucleotide sequence: TGCAGCGTAGGGAGTGACAGCTACGAGCAGTACTTC. Amino acids: CSVGSDSYEQYF.

This sequence joins TRBV20-1 and TRBJ2-1; the match to TRBD2 covers 10 bases. The CDR3 totals 15 residues. V was clipped by 4 bases and J by 3 bases; unmatched bases: 6. CDR1 and CDR2 from the germline V gene are DFQATT and SNEGSKA (reference sequence). DNA for the CDR3: TGCAGTGCTAAAAGCGGGGGGGCCTTCTACAATGAGCAGTTCTTC. Amino acids: CSAKSGGAFYNEQFF.

A few counts support this clonotype. The chain couples TRBV7-8 to TRBJ2-5, with D possibly TRBD1 on 6 matching bases. The CDR3 length is 14 residues. CDR1 and CDR2 (germline): SGHVS, FQNEAQ. The V gene lost 2 bases and the J gene lost 5 bases, with 12 bases spanning the gap. Written as DNA, the CDR3 is TGTGCCAGCAGCTTAAGACAGGTTGGCGAGACCCAGTACTTC. Protein sequence: CASSLRQVGETQYF.

This clonotype was counted only a few times. V and J are TRBV12-3 or TRBV12-4 and TRBJ1-5; D remains ambiguous. The CDR3 contains 11 residues. V was pared by 5 bases and J by 10 bases, with 9 bases between. The CDR3 loop is CASSLAGPQHF. CDR3 coding DNA: TGTGCCAGCAGTCTCGCGGGCCCCCAGCATTTT.

This clonotype has more than one count but fewer than ten. The chain has TRBV5-1 and TRBJ2-1; TRBD1 might be the D (6 bases). Germline CDR1 SGHRS, CDR2 YFSETQ. V was cut by 1 base and J by 5 bases, with 10 bases left in between. The CDR3 consists of 14 residues. The CDR3 spells CASSLFRGHNEQFF. The CDR3 DNA reads TGCGCCAGCAGCTTGTTCAGGGGTCACAATGAGCAGTTCTTC.

In its sample, this clonotype was seen a few times. This chain links TRBV12-3 or TRBV12-4 with TRBJ1-5; D perhaps matches TRBD1 (6 bases). CDR3 size: 15 residues. V lost 5 bases and J lost 7, with 18 bases in between. The CDR3 DNA sequence: TGTGCCAGCAGTGAGCTACAGGGAGCCGGCCAGCCCCAGCATTTT. It is translated as CASSELQGAGQPQHF.